This TCR beta chain was observed in a study of shared clonotypes between healthy human individuals. Produced via immunoSEQ multiplex PCR; TCRdb's table is partial and in-frame only. The sample contains under 2,000,000 clones, around 96% of which appear only once. Study-level results: With four donors compared, 4% to 5.5% of naive CD4 clonotypes were shared. In this cohort, only blood was sampled, and tissue repertoires likely differ.

This clone was seen just once. Its antigen is still unknown. Naive-designated CD8 cells lacked CD45RO, were positively enriched for CCR7, and omitted terminally differentiated effector memory CD45RA+ cells. The sequenced sample was naive CD8+ T cells sorted from blood. This clonotype was sampled from a man aged 18 to 30 in good health.

The CDR3 DNA is TGTGCCAGCAGTTTTGAGGGTTACGGCTACACCTTC. This translates into CASSFEGYGYTF. This sequence joins TRBV27 and TRBJ1-2; D unresolved. The V end was cut by 3 bases, the J end by 8 bases, with 10 bases between. Germline V CDR1 and CDR2: MNHEY, SMNVEV (reference sequence). The CDR3 runs 12 residues.